Presented here are 29 T cell receptor beta chains from one specimen sequenced in a study of shared clonotypes between healthy human individuals. Libraries were prepared by immunoSEQ multiplex PCR; TCRdb keeps only in-frame clonotypes and omits some of them. Here the sample spans around 480,000 clones, about 80% being singletons. Sequencing used PBMCs. Receptors were obtained from a woman aged 40 to 50 in good health. Some clones in this sample may be carry-over from other donors' samples.

This chain uses TRBV5-1 with TRBJ2-1, with 8 bases fitting TRBD2. The germline CDR1 and CDR2 sequences are SGHRS and YFSETQ. This CDR3 spans 13 amino acids. Trimming removed 0 bases from V and 11 bases from J; junction bases left unmatched: 4. The DNA of the CDR3 is TGCGCCAGCAGCTTGGGAGGTAGCGGGAAGCAGTTCTTC. Encoded protein: CASSLGGSGKQFF.

The chain uses TRBV7-2 and TRBJ1-1; no clear D. The germline V gene encodes CDR1 SGHTA and CDR2 FQGNSA. This CDR3 has 12 amino acids. Trimming removed 2 bases from V and 4 bases from J, with 5 bases in between. The DNA for the CDR3 is TGTGCCAGCAGCTTATTCTCCACTGAAGCTTTCTTT. This encodes CASSLFSTEAFF.

V usage is TRBV19 and J usage is TRBJ2-7; D not resolved. Germline CDR1 LNHDA, CDR2 SQIVND (reference sequence). The CDR3 loop spans 13 amino acids. Trimming pared 10 bases from V and 0 bases from J, leaving 13 bases between. CDR3 nucleotides: TGTGCCACCCGACCTAAAAGCTCCTACGAGCAGTACTTC. This codes for CATRPKSSYEQYF. Full variable domain (missing parts from reference TRBV19 and TRBJ2-7): DGGITQSPKYLFRKEGQNVTLSCEQNLNHDAMYWYRQDPGQGLRLIYYSQIVNDFQKGDIAEGYSVSREKKESFPLTVTSAQKNPTAFYLCATRPKSSYEQYFGPGTRLTVT.

The rearrangement links TRBV10-3 to TRBJ1-5; TRBD1 might be the D (5 bases). V dropped 5 bases and J dropped 3 bases, with 8 bases sitting between them. Germline CDR1 is ENHRY and CDR2 is SYGVKD. The CDR3 is 13 amino acids. The CDR3 coding sequence is TGTGCCATCAGTAGGGGTTCCAATCAGCCCCAGCATTTT. Protein: CAISRGSNQPQHF.

The chain is built from TRBV29-1 and TRBJ1-1; 8 bases align to TRBD1. The junction had 8 bases not matched to a gene; V was cut back by 7 bases and J by 1 base. The CDR3 is 14 residues long. Germline V gene sequence: CDR1 SQVTM, CDR2 ANQGSEA. CDR3 in DNA: TGCAGCGCTGGACAGGGCCCGACGAACACTGAAGCTTTCTTT. Translated, it gives CSAGQGPTNTEAFF.

This clone was seen only a few times. The chain has TRBV4-3 and TRBJ2-7; D may be TRBD1 (5 bases). V dropped 1 base and J dropped 0 bases, with 13 bases sitting between them. CDR1 and CDR2 from the germline V gene are LGHNA and YSLEER. CDR3 size: 16 residues. This chain's CDR3 is CASSQVLGRSSYEQYF. The CDR3 DNA reads TGCGCCAGCAGCCAAGTTCTGGGGCGTAGCTCCTACGAGCAGTACTTC.

The V and J genes are TRBV4-2 and TRBJ2-2; TRBD1 or TRBD2 may be the D gene (5 bases each). V dropped 0 bases and J dropped 7 bases, with 12 bases sitting between them. The CDR3 spans 15 residues. The germline V gene encodes CDR1 LGHNA and CDR2 YNFKEQ. CDR3 in DNA: TGTGCCAGCAGCCAAGAGGGGACCGCACTCGGGGAGCTGTTTTTT. It codes for CASSQEGTALGELFF.

The V call is TRBV5-1, the J call TRBJ2-5, with 12 bases matching TRBD2. With V trimmed by 4 bases and J by 3 bases, 10 bases remained unmatched. The CDR3 length is 17 residues. Germline V lookup: CDR1 SGHRS, CDR2 YFSETQ. In nucleotides, the CDR3 is TGCGCCAGCAGCACGGGACTAGCGGGCGTCGGCGAAGAGACCCAGTACTTC. This translates into CASSTGLAGVGEETQYF.

The V and J genes are TRBV5-1 and TRBJ1-3; D not resolved. CDR1 is SGHRS, CDR2 YFSETQ, per germline. This CDR3 region has 15 residues. Trimming left V 4 bases short and J 4 bases short, with 15 bases between. The CDR3 region has the DNA TGCGCCAGCAGCGTATCTCAGGCACCCGGAAACACCATATATTTT. Amino acids: CASSVSQAPGNTIYF.

This clone occurred a few times. The chain couples TRBV7-3 to TRBJ1-5; 7 bases fit TRBD1. This CDR3 is 15 amino acids long. After removal of 2 bases from V and 5 bases from J, the junction contained 6 bases not matched to a gene. In germline, CDR1 is SGHTA, CDR2 FQGTGA. The CDR3 DNA reads TGTGCCAGCAGCTTACCGCGACAGGGAGATCAGCCCCAGCATTTT. Amino acid sequence: CASSLPRQGDQPQHF.

The rearrangement joins TRBV7-7 to TRBJ2-3, with TRBD2 matching over 9 bases. V lost 3 bases and J lost 4; bases outside the gene matches: 2. Looked up from germline, CDR1 is SSHAT and CDR2 is FNYEAQ (reference sequence). The CDR3 spans 14 residues. CDR3 sequence: CASSLLAGADTQYF. The CDR3 DNA reads TGTGCCAGCAGCTTGTTAGCGGGAGCAGATACGCAGTATTTT.

Turning to this clone: This sample also contains other DNA sequences that code for the same CDR3. The chain uses TRBV15 and TRBJ1-5; D gene uncertain. The germline CDR1 and CDR2 sequences are LNHNV and YYDKDF (reference sequence). The CDR3 is 14 amino acids. V dropped 1 base and J dropped 4 bases, with 8 bases sitting between them. The CDR3 reads CATSRGGGNQPQHF. CDR3 sequence (DNA): TGTGCCACCAGCAGAGGCGGTGGTAATCAGCCCCAGCATTTT. The variable domain in full, with the rest retrieved from reference TRBV15 and TRBJ1-5, is DAMVIQNPRYQVTQFGKPVTLSCSQTLNHNVMYWYQQKSSQAPKLLFHYYDKDFNNEADTPDNFQSRRPNTSFCFLDIRSPGLGDTAMYLCATSRGGGNQPQHFGDGTRLSIL.

This clone appeared once. The rearrangement links TRBV20-1 to TRBJ2-1; no firm D call. CDR3 length: 11 residues. Germline CDR1 and CDR2: DFQATT and SNEGSKA (reference sequence). CDR3 amino acids: CSGQQYNEQFF. The CDR3 region has the DNA TGCAGCGGTCAACAGTACAATGAGCAGTTCTTC.

CDR3 in DNA: TGCGCCAGCAGCTTGCCAGCGGGAGTTGGCGGGGAGCTGTTTTTT. Protein sequence: CASSLPAGVGGELFF. V is TRBV5-1 and J is TRBJ2-2; 8 bases are shared with TRBD2. The CDR3 covers 15 residues. V lost 1 base to trimming and J lost 7 bases; unmatched junction nucleotides: 6. Germline CDR1 reads SGHRS; CDR2 reads YFSETQ.

This rearrangement joins TRBV5-1 to TRBJ2-7; TRBD2 matches 11 bases. The J segment lost 2 bases and the V segment lost 4 bases, leaving 2 bases of the junction unmatched. The CDR3 consists of 14 residues. The germline V gene encodes CDR1 SGHRS and CDR2 YFSETQ. The CDR3 spells CASSPGLAAYEQYF. DNA of the CDR3: TGCGCCAGCAGCCCGGGACTAGCGGCCTACGAGCAGTACTTC. Looking up the rest from reference TRBV5-1 and TRBJ2-7 gives the full variable domain: KAGVTQTPRYLIKTRGQQVTLSCSPISGHRSVSWYQQTPGQGLQFLFEYFSETQRNKGNFPGRFSGRQFSNSRSEMNVSTLELGDSALYLCASSPGLAAYEQYFGPGTRLTVT.

The rearrangement links TRBV19 to TRBJ2-5, with 8 bases matching TRBD2. TRBJ2-7 explains the end of the DNA better; the J call may be wrong. The CDR3 covers 15 residues. Germline-derived CDR1 and CDR2 are LNHDA and SQIVND (reference sequence). CDR3 sequence: CASSIHGGRPYEQYF. The CDR3 nucleotides are TGTGCCAGTAGTATTCATGGCGGGAGGCCCTACGAGCAGTACTTC.

The chain joins TRBV27 to TRBJ2-2, with D unclear. The CDR3 is 15 residues long. V was pared by 4 bases and J by 1 base, with 10 bases between. In germline, CDR1 is MNHEY, CDR2 SMNVEV (reference sequence). CDR3 in amino acids: CASSSSAVNTGELFF. As DNA, the CDR3 is TGTGCCAGCAGTTCCAGCGCGGTGAACACCGGGGAGCTGTTTTTT.

V gene TRBV28 combines with J gene TRBJ1-2; 7 positions agree with TRBD1. The CDR3 is 14 residues long. V lost 6 bases, J lost 2 bases, and 6 bases stayed unmatched. Germline values: CDR1 MDHEN, CDR2 SYDVKM. The CDR3 DNA is TGTGCCAGCAGCCCAGGACAGGCCAACTATGGCTACACCTTC. Protein product: CASSPGQANYGYTF.

The chain is built from TRBV30 and TRBJ1-1; D ambiguous. Germline CDR1 GTSNPN, CDR2 SVGIG (reference sequence). The germline V and J ends were trimmed by 3 bases and 10 bases, with 12 bases remaining between them. This CDR3 has 11 residues. The CDR3 here is CAWRATLIAFF. In nucleotides, the CDR3 is TGTGCCTGGAGGGCAACACTGATAGCTTTCTTT.

V usage is TRBV9 and J usage is TRBJ2-1; the D gene is possibly TRBD2 (6 bases). V lost 4 bases, J lost 2 bases, and 19 bases lay in between. This CDR3 has 17 amino acids. Germline V gene lookup returns CDR1 SGDLS and CDR2 YYNGEE. The CDR3 is CASSPLLSGSPYNEQFF. CDR3 in DNA: TGTGCCAGCAGCCCCCTCCTTAGCGGCTCACCCTACAATGAGCAGTTCTTC.

The CDR3 sequence is CASSPGLAGEADTQYF. The CDR3 DNA follows: TGTGCCAGCAGCCCGGGACTAGCGGGAGAGGCAGATACGCAGTATTTT. The V call is TRBV11-2, the J call TRBJ2-3; 14 nucleotides line up with TRBD2. Germline assignment: CDR1 SGHAT and CDR2 FQNNGV. Losses at the gene ends were 5 bases for V and 4 bases for J; bases not matched to a gene: 5. The CDR3 loop spans 16 amino acids.

V is TRBV2 and J is TRBJ2-2; maybe TRBD2 (6 bases). CDR1 and CDR2 (germline): SNHLY, FYNNEI. CDR3 length: 13 residues. V was pared by 0 bases and J by 7 bases, with 6 bases between. The CDR3 here is CASSEAGGGELFF. Here the CDR3 DNA reads TGTGCCAGCAGTGAAGCGGGGGGCGGGGAGCTGTTTTTT.

This clone was recorded once. The chain employs TRBV4-1 and TRBJ2-1, with 8 bases fitting TRBD2. CDR3 size: 16 residues. Germline trimming cut 4 bases from V and 4 bases from J; bases unmatched to any gene: 9. Per germline, CDR1 MGHRA and CDR2 YSYEKL. CDR3: CASSRLAGSHYNEQFF. CDR3 DNA sequence: TGCGCCAGCAGCCGGTTAGCGGGATCCCATTACAATGAGCAGTTCTTC.

This rearrangement joins TRBV7-9 to TRBJ2-1; tentatively, D is TRBD1 or TRBD2 (5 bases each). Between the trimmed V and J ends, which lost 0 bases and 8 bases, there was a span of 14 bases. This CDR3 is built from 15 residues. Germline-derived CDR1 and CDR2 are SEHNR and FQNEAQ (reference sequence). Here the CDR3 reads CASSLAGDLVDEQFF. DNA for the CDR3: TGTGCCAGCAGCTTAGCAGGGGACCTCGTGGATGAGCAGTTCTTC.

The chain links TRBV9 to TRBJ2-3; 8 positions match TRBD2. V lost 0 bases to trimming and J lost 4 bases; unmatched junction nucleotides: 7. CDR3 length: 16 amino acids. In germline, CDR1 is SGDLS, CDR2 YYNGEE. This CDR3 is CASSVDASGRSDTQYF. As DNA, the CDR3 is TGTGCCAGCAGCGTAGATGCTAGCGGGCGGTCAGATACGCAGTATTTT.

The J gene is TRBJ2-5, the V gene TRBV11-2, with D tentatively TRBD2 (6 bases). The DNA end is more similar to TRBJ2-7, so the J call may be wrong. Per the germline V gene, CDR1 is SGHAT and CDR2 is FQNNGV. The CDR3 extends over 15 amino acids. The CDR3 nucleotides read TGTGCCAGCAGCTTAAGTAGCGGTGACTCCTACGAGCAGTACTTC. Protein product: CASSLSSGDSYEQYF.

The genes are TRBV11-2 and TRBJ2-1; 10 nucleotides match TRBD2. Germline loops: CDR1 SGHAT, CDR2 FQNNGV. The CDR3 loop spans 15 amino acids. The J segment lost 9 bases and the V segment lost 5 bases, leaving 10 bases of the junction unmatched. The CDR3 sequence: CASSDPSGSPGEQFF. The CDR3 DNA reads as TGTGCCAGCAGCGACCCTAGCGGGAGCCCGGGTGAGCAGTTCTTC.

V and J are TRBV27 and TRBJ1-1; a weak D match, TRBD1 (5 bases). The V end was cut by 6 bases, the J end by 5 bases, with 13 bases between. The CDR3 loop spans 13 amino acids. Germline-derived CDR1 and CDR2 are MNHEY and SMNVEV (reference sequence). In DNA form, the CDR3 reads TGTGCCAGCAGGGCGGGGCTCGGGACTGAAGCTTTCTTT. Residues: CASRAGLGTEAFF.

This sequence joins TRBV5-1 and TRBJ2-2; 7 nucleotides line up with TRBD1. Germline values: CDR1 SGHRS, CDR2 YFSETQ. This CDR3 is built from 15 residues. With V trimmed by 3 bases and J by 5 bases, 7 bases remained unmatched. In nucleotides, the CDR3 is TGCGCCAGCAGCTCAAGAAAGGACAGGACCGGGGAGCTGTTTTTT. Residues: CASSSRKDRTGELFF.